The 27 T cell receptor beta chains below come from one sample, sequenced in a study of T cell responses to AZD1222 COVID-19 vaccine (dated by TCRdb to about 2021). The library was produced with the immunoSEQ multiplex PCR assay. What TCRdb holds here is the immuneACCESS table cut down to in-frame rearrangements. Part of the clones is not present; checked against another copy, under half of the missing clones reflect an unresolved V gene, and the others are unexplained. The sample table records about 110,000 clones; more than 75% of these occur just once. Clones ranked in the top ten supply less than 4.5% of the sample. The intended sense of this specimen's time point label: about 28 days (+/-7) after the second vaccine dose. Sequencing was performed on peripheral blood, taken 28 days after the second AZD1222 dose. These receptors originate from an adult who received the AZD1222 COVID-19 vaccine.

This clone was recorded only once. V is TRBV12-5 and J is TRBJ1-2, with D possibly TRBD1 on 6 matching bases. Trimming shortened V by 2 bases and J by 8 bases, and 12 bases separated the two germline ends. Germline values: CDR1 LGHNT, CDR2 FRNRAP. The CDR3 loop spans 13 amino acids. For the CDR3, the DNA is TGTGCTAGTGGTTTGAACCAGGGGAGGGGCTACACCTTC. Translated, it gives CASGLNQGRGYTF.

This clone was detected only once. This chain uses TRBV2 with TRBJ2-2, with 7 bases identical to TRBD1. The CDR3 sequence is 14 residues long. Per the germline V gene, CDR1 is SNHLY and CDR2 is FYNNEI. V lost 5 bases and J lost 6; bases outside the gene matches: 6. The CDR3 spells CASSSQGVAGELFF. In nucleotides, the CDR3 is TGTGCCAGCAGTTCGCAGGGGGTTGCCGGGGAGCTGTTTTTT.

The CDR3 protein is CASSPYVGVGYGYTF. CDR3 DNA: TGTGCCAGCAGCCCCTATGTTGGGGTAGGCTATGGCTACACCTTC. The chain combines TRBV7-2 with TRBJ1-2; no definite D call. This CDR3 has 15 residues. V lost 5 bases and J lost 4, with 17 bases in between. Germline V gene sequence: CDR1 SGHTA, CDR2 FQGNSA.

The table lists this clone with a count of one. J is TRBJ2-1 and V is TRBV5-8; TRBD2 is a possible D gene (6 bases). The CDR3 runs to 16 residues. V was clipped by 1 base and J by 7 bases, with 18 bases between them. Germline V gene lookup returns CDR1 SGHTS and CDR2 YDEGEE. The CDR3 bases are TGTGCCAGCAGCTTGTTCGAGGGAGGTTTCGGAAATGAGCAGTTCTTC. Residues: CASSLFEGGFGNEQFF.

The gene calls are TRBV4-3 and TRBJ2-5; either TRBD1 or TRBD2 may fit D (5 bases each). Looked up from germline, CDR1 is LGHNA and CDR2 is YSLEER. There are 15 residues in the CDR3. With 1 base removed from V and 5 bases from J, the gap between germline ends came to 14 bases. CDR3 sequence reads: CASSQGPEAGETQYF. The CDR3 DNA follows: TGCGCCAGCAGCCAAGGACCGGAGGCAGGGGAGACCCAGTACTTC.

The genes are TRBV4-2 and TRBJ2-7, with D possibly being TRBD1 or TRBD2 (5 bases each). Between the trimmed V and J ends, which lost 4 bases and 2 bases, there was a span of 15 bases. The CDR3 is 15 amino acids. Germline V gene sequence: CDR1 LGHNA, CDR2 YNFKEQ. The CDR3 here is CASSPSWDPTYEQYF. The CDR3 bases are TGTGCCAGCAGCCCATCGTGGGACCCAACCTACGAGCAGTACTTC.

The chain has TRBV7-9 and TRBJ2-1; 7 bases agree with TRBD2. Germline V gives CDR1 SEHNR, CDR2 FQNEAQ (reference sequence). This CDR3 has 14 amino acids. Losses at the gene ends were 5 bases for V and 7 bases for J; bases not matched to a gene: 8. Here the CDR3 reads CASSRSGVGNEQFF. The CDR3 DNA reads TGTGCCAGCAGCCGAAGCGGGGTGGGGAATGAGCAGTTCTTC.

The chain couples TRBV12-5 to TRBJ1-1, with D possibly TRBD1 on 5 matching bases. Germline V gene sequence: CDR1 LGHNT, CDR2 FRNRAP. The CDR3 spans 15 residues. V was clipped by 0 bases and J by 1 base, with 9 bases between them. CDR3 amino acids: CASGLVLGTNTEAFF. CDR3 coding DNA: TGTGCTAGTGGTTTGGTCTTGGGGACGAACACTGAAGCTTTCTTT. The full variable domain, rest sourced from reference TRBV12-5 and TRBJ1-1, is DARVTQTPRHKVTEMGQEVTMRCQPILGHNTVFWYRQTMMQGLELLAYFRNRAPLDDSGMPKDRFSAEMPDATLATLKIQPSEPRDSAVYFCASGLVLGTNTEAFFGQGTRLTVV.

This chain uses TRBV19 with TRBJ1-5; no firm D call. CDR1 LNHDA and CDR2 SQIVND come from the germline V gene (reference sequence). Trimming cost V 9 bases and J 2 bases, with 8 bases left between them. CDR3 length: 12 amino acids. CDR3 sequence: CASREGNQPQHF. CDR3 in DNA: TGTGCCAGCCGGGAGGGCAATCAGCCCCAGCATTTT.

The V call is TRBV7-9, the J call TRBJ2-2, with D perhaps matching TRBD1 or TRBD2 (5 bases each). Germline CDR1 is SEHNR and CDR2 is FQNEAQ (reference sequence). The V end was cut by 5 bases, the J end by 0 bases, with 16 bases between. The CDR3 spans 17 residues. For the CDR3, the DNA is TGTGCCAGCAGCATCACCGGGACCGATTCGAACACCGGGGAGCTGTTTTTT. Translated: CASSITGTDSNTGELFF.

The chain joins TRBV19 to TRBJ2-7; TRBD1 or TRBD2 may be the D gene (5 bases each). The germline V and J ends were trimmed by 10 bases and 5 bases, with 15 bases remaining between them. Germline CDR1 LNHDA, CDR2 SQIVND (reference sequence). The CDR3 consists of 12 residues. CDR3 amino acids: CATGTLRDEQYF. CDR3 DNA: TGTGCCACGGGGACCCTTCGGGACGAGCAGTACTTC.

CDR3 protein: CASSRQGERDQPQHF. CDR3 nucleotide sequence: TGTGCCAGCAGTCGACAGGGGGAGCGGGATCAGCCCCAGCATTTT. The gene calls are TRBV6-5 and TRBJ1-5; 9 bases align to TRBD1. This CDR3 spans 15 amino acids. V dropped 5 bases and J dropped 5; count of bases not matched to a gene: 7. CDR1 is MNHEY, CDR2 SVGAGI, per germline.

This clone came up once. The rearrangement links TRBV9 to TRBJ2-2; either TRBD1 or TRBD2 may supply D (6 bases each). Between the trimmed V and J ends, which lost 0 bases and 7 bases, there was a span of 10 bases. The CDR3 runs to 14 residues. Germline V gene data show CDR1 as SGDLS and CDR2 as YYNGEE. DNA of the CDR3: TGTGCCAGCAGCGTAGGCAGGGGAGGCGGGGAGCTGTTTTTT. Its translation is CASSVGRGGGELFF.

The gene calls are TRBV18 and TRBJ1-5, with no clear D. This CDR3 is 13 amino acids long. Germline V gene sequence: CDR1 KGHSH, CDR2 LQKENI. The V end was cut by 6 bases, the J end by 6 bases, with 12 bases between. This CDR3 reads CASSPVGSQPQHF. CDR3 coding DNA: TGTGCCAGCTCGCCCGTTGGATCTCAGCCCCAGCATTTT.

In its sample, this clone was seen once. The chain combines TRBV19 with TRBJ2-3, with D possibly being TRBD1 or TRBD2 (6 bases each). CDR1 LNHDA and CDR2 SQIVND come from the germline V gene (reference sequence). The V and J ends lost 10 bases and 2 bases respectively, with 19 bases between them. This CDR3 comprises 15 residues. Written as DNA, the CDR3 is TGTGCCACTCAAAGGGGGGTTCGGCCCACAGATACGCAGTATTTT. Protein sequence: CATQRGVRPTDTQYF.

This clone was recorded only once. The genes are TRBV6-1 and TRBJ1-1; 7 nucleotides agree with TRBD1. Unmatched junction bases numbered 6, after V lost 1 base and J lost 4 bases. The CDR3 has 15 amino acids. CDR1 MNHNS and CDR2 SASEGT come from the germline V gene. CDR3 in DNA: TGTGCCAGCAGTGAAGTTGGCAGGGGGAGCACTGAAGCTTTCTTT. It is translated as CASSEVGRGSTEAFF.

The V and J genes are TRBV6-5 and TRBJ1-3, with a tentative D call TRBD1 (5 bases). Deletions cut 10 bases from V and 2 bases from J, with 18 bases between. CDR1 and CDR2 from the germline V gene are MNHEY and SVGAGI. The CDR3 consists of 15 residues. As DNA, the CDR3 is TGTGCCACAACTACAGGACCCTCTACTGGAAACACCATATATTTT. It is translated as CATTTGPSTGNTIYF.

The V call is TRBV24-1, the J call TRBJ1-1; D call uncertain. The CDR3 is 13 amino acids. Per the germline V gene, CDR1 is KGHDR and CDR2 is SFDVKD. With 12 bases removed from V and 2 bases from J, the gap between germline ends came to 15 bases. CDR3 sequence reads: CAAYRIPNTEAFF. The CDR3, as DNA: TGTGCCGCCTACAGAATCCCCAACACTGAAGCTTTCTTT.

V usage is TRBV5-5 and J usage is TRBJ2-5; 7 bases agree with TRBD2. Losses at the gene ends were 1 base for V and 5 bases for J; bases not matched to a gene: 2. The CDR3 sequence is 13 residues long. CDR1 and CDR2 from the germline V gene are SGHKS and YYEKEE (reference sequence). The CDR3 protein is CASSLWGGETQYF. The CDR3 region has the DNA TGTGCCAGCAGCTTGTGGGGAGGGGAGACCCAGTACTTC.

The gene calls are TRBV14 and TRBJ1-6, with 9 bases matching TRBD1. V was pared by 1 base and J by 10 bases, with 11 bases of the junction left unmatched. CDR1 and CDR2 (germline): SGHDN, FVKESK. The CDR3 loop spans 17 amino acids. In DNA form, the CDR3 reads TGTGCCAGCAGCCAAGTAGGGACAGGGCTTGGAAGCTCACCCCTCCACTTT. Translation gives CASSQVGTGLGSSPLHF.

This clone has just one count. The J gene is TRBJ2-4, the V gene TRBV25-1; D might be TRBD1 or TRBD2, each matching 5 bases. V lost 1 base and J 11 bases, leaving 9 bases between the germline ends. This CDR3 contains 12 residues. CDR1 is MGHDK, CDR2 SYGVNS, per germline. CDR3 nucleotides: TGTGCCAGCAGTGAATCCGGGACCGTTCAGTACTTC. The encoded protein is CASSESGTVQYF.

The V gene is TRBV7-2, the J gene TRBJ2-7; maybe TRBD1 (6 bases). Germline assignment: CDR1 SGHTA and CDR2 FQGNSA. V lost 5 bases to trimming and J lost 4 bases, with 9 bases between them. The CDR3 has 12 residues. CDR3 amino acids: CASSKQGYEQYF. The DNA of the CDR3 is TGTGCCAGCAGCAAACAGGGTTACGAGCAGTACTTC.

The chain employs TRBV14 and TRBJ1-4; 7 bases align to TRBD1. Looked up from germline, CDR1 is SGHDN and CDR2 is FVKESK. The CDR3 runs to 15 residues. With 4 bases clipped from V and 7 bases from J, the junction kept 9 bases outside the gene matches. The CDR3 spells CASSRTGAQGEKLFF. The CDR3 nucleotides read TGTGCCAGCAGCCGGACAGGCGCTCAGGGTGAAAAACTGTTTTTT.

The gene calls are TRBV9 and TRBJ2-1; D unclear. This CDR3 is 15 amino acids long. Trimming stripped 0 bases from V and 2 bases from J, with 9 bases between. Germline V gene lookup returns CDR1 SGDLS and CDR2 YYNGEE. CDR3 sequence: CASSVGGSTYNEQFF. The DNA for the CDR3 is TGTGCCAGCAGCGTAGGCGGATCTACCTACAATGAGCAGTTCTTC.

The chain joins TRBV5-1 to TRBJ2-5, with 8 bases fitting TRBD2. Germline V lookup: CDR1 SGHRS, CDR2 YFSETQ. CDR3 length equals 16 residues. Trimming at V came to 2 bases and at J to 1 base, leaving 7 bases not matched to a gene. The CDR3 loop is CASSLGRGGVQETQYF. The CDR3 DNA sequence: TGCGCCAGCAGCTTAGGCCGGGGGGGCGTCCAAGAGACCCAGTACTTC.

This chain uses TRBV29-1 with TRBJ1-1; D is uncertain. The V end lost 6 bases, the J end lost 1 base, and 12 bases lay between the germline ends. Germline V gives CDR1 SQVTM, CDR2 ANQGSEA. The CDR3 has 13 amino acids. The CDR3 DNA reads TGCAGCGTGACCAGGAACCGGAACACTGAAGCTTTCTTT. It translates to CSVTRNRNTEAFF.

V gene TRBV7-9 combines with J gene TRBJ2-1, with 9 bases fitting TRBD2. V lost 3 bases to trimming and J lost 6 bases; unmatched junction nucleotides: 6. CDR3 length: 15 residues. CDR1 and CDR2 from the germline V gene are SEHNR and FQNEAQ (reference sequence). CDR3 residues: CASSFLAGGPNEQFF. DNA of the CDR3: TGTGCCAGCAGCTTTCTCGCGGGAGGGCCCAATGAGCAGTTCTTC.